This entry features one T cell receptor beta chain sequence. By share, this clonotype ranks as medium-sized (0.01 to 0.1%). Its antigen remains unidentified. Per-nucleotide qualities are absent, and no much larger clonotype sits a single base away. This beta chain lies outside the target of a library built for alpha chains; its clone size means little. V is shortened by 5 bases, J by 4 bases, and the region joining them spans 16 bases. Reading from cysteine to phenylalanine, the CDR3 counts 15 amino acids. The CDR3 DNA has 45 bases and is translated from base 1. Taken from the germline V gene, the CDR1 and CDR2 loops are MDHEN and SYDVKM. The data originate from a study of spatial heterogeneity in lung cancer (dated by TCRdb to 2018 to 2020). Regarding the research as a whole: More beta-chain than alpha-chain transcripts were consistently detected, likely reflecting higher beta-chain transcript abundance. In the raw uncorrected reads, each unique combination of TCR and UMI appeared more than ten times on average. In non-small cell lung cancer, the study made a quantitative comparison of TCR alpha and beta repertoires among multiple tumor regions, matched nontumor lung and blood. The study linked features of the TCR repertoire to counts of nonsynonymous mutations, which were determined by whole-exome sequencing of tumor tissue. At surgery, hundreds of tumor regions, around 68 matched nontumor lung samples and about 56 PBMC samples were TCR-sequenced for both alpha and beta chains. On the study overall, not on this receptor specifically: Ubiquitous expanded tumor TCRs showed up in blood more often at tumor resection than at routine follow-up. Confirming at a functional level the hypothesis that regional TCRs recognize regional mutations was considered to require additional single-cell paired TCR alpha and beta sequencing.

The library came from 5' RACE. Sequencing relied on a NextSeq 500. The TCR library protocol attached a unique molecular identifier to each TCR cDNA molecule to allow correction of PCR and sequencing errors. As for how the authors treated the data: Decombinator tools were used for TCR identification, UMI-based error correction and CDR3 extraction. TCRs above a frequency of 2 per 1,000, corresponding to the top 1% of the tumor frequency distribution, were defined as expanded. Each repertoire was subsampled 100 times to 5,000 TCRs, after which Renyi diversity was computed with the R vegan package. CDR3 similarity networks were constructed using string-kernel similarity of amino acid triplets, with links drawn between CDR3s whose pairwise similarity was above 0.82. The raw public reads went through TCRdb reprocessing: fastp at Q25, MiXCR clone calling, in-frame beta chains kept. Duplicate CDR3 protein sequences are folded into a single record with the most common DNA and genes. The authors' filters were not applied to this entry. The sample includes fewer than 5,000 distinct CDR3 sequences, with around 25% observed a single time. The top ten hold 25% of the sample.

What the time point label conveys for this sample: sample taken at primary tumor resection. Whole RNA extracted from tumor and nontumor lung tissue, or from cryopreserved PBMC samples, was used for TCR sequencing without cell sorting. Donors were 72 patients with early-stage, untreated non-small cell lung cancer from the lung TRACERx cohort. A patient was chosen for TCR sequencing only when enough RNA was available from at least two tumor regions. Recombination joined TRBV28 with TRBJ2-3, with the identity of the D gene unclear. This specimen was PBMCs, taken at surgery. This TCR came from a female donor with early-stage non-small cell lung cancer. The DNA reads TGTGCCAGCAGTGCGACTCTCTCTGGTCCAGATACGCAGTATTTT. It is translated as CASSATLSGPDTQYF.